A selection of T cell receptor beta chains follows, all from one sample in a study of beta chain features in type 1 diabetes. The method was immunoSEQ multiplex PCR; TCRdb's version includes in-frame clones alone and lacks a portion of them. The data contain approximately 200,000 clones, 9.6% of them singletons. Sequenced: naive CD4+ T cells from blood. These receptors came from a woman aged 18-29 years in good health. The CDR3 runs from the conserved cysteine through the conserved F or W. Fields, in order: clone size, V gene, J gene, D gene, CDR3 length, CDR3 DNA, CDR3 protein. D genes are given only for firm matches. For some rows the clone size is stated as once, few or many, or as a class when expanded; others skip it.

clone size: few; V gene: TRBV7-2; J gene: TRBJ1-1; D gene: .; CDR3 length: 18; CDR3 DNA: TGTGCCAGCAGCTTAGTGACCCAACGCCAAGGGGTAGGCACTGAAGCTTTCTTT; CDR3 protein: CASSLVTQRQGVGTEAFF
clone size: .; V gene: TRBV7-2; J gene: TRBJ1-1; D gene: .; CDR3 length: 13; CDR3 DNA: TGTGCCAGCAGCAACGGGGGTAACACTGAAGCTTTCTTT; CDR3 protein: CASSNGGNTEAFF
clone size: few; V gene: TRBV9; J gene: TRBJ1-1; D gene: .; CDR3 length: 12; CDR3 DNA: TGTGCCAGCAGCGTAGGGGGCAGGGAAGCTTTCTTT; CDR3 protein: CASSVGGREAFF
clone size: few; V gene: TRBV5-4; J gene: TRBJ1-1; D gene: TRBD1; CDR3 length: 17; CDR3 DNA: TGTGCCAGCAGCTTGCCGGGACAGCGGTCGGTGAACACTGAAGCTTTCTTT; CDR3 protein: CASSLPGQRSVNTEAFF
clone size: .; V gene: TRBV2; J gene: TRBJ1-5; D gene: .; CDR3 length: 14; CDR3 DNA: TGTGCCAGCAGTGACGGGGTTAGCAATCAGCCCCAGCATTTT; CDR3 protein: CASSDGVSNQPQHF
clone size: .; V gene: TRBV5-1; J gene: TRBJ1-5; D gene: .; CDR3 length: 14; CDR3 DNA: TGCGCCAGCCAAATTCAACCGGACACTCAGCCCCAGCATTTT; CDR3 protein: CASQIQPDTQPQHF
clone size: .; V gene: TRBV15; J gene: TRBJ1-4; D gene: TRBD1; CDR3 length: 16; CDR3 DNA: TGTGCCACCAGCACGAAGGTCAGGGGGCCTAATGAAAAACTGTTTTTT; CDR3 protein: CATSTKVRGPNEKLFF
clone size: .; V gene: TRBV5-8; J gene: TRBJ2-3; D gene: TRBD1; CDR3 length: 14; CDR3 DNA: TGTGCCAGCAGCATCGGGACAGGGGGGGATACGCAGTATTTT; CDR3 protein: CASSIGTGGDTQYF
clone size: .; V gene: TRBV4-1; J gene: TRBJ1-1; D gene: TRBD1; CDR3 length: 14; CDR3 DNA: TGCGCCAGCAGCCAGGTTACAGGGGTCGCTGAAGCTTTCTTT; CDR3 protein: CASSQVTGVAEAFF
clone size: .; V gene: TRBV7-9; J gene: TRBJ1-1; D gene: .; CDR3 length: 11; CDR3 DNA: TGTGCCAGCAGCCCCGGGACAGAAGCTTTCTTT; CDR3 protein: CASSPGTEAFF
clone size: few; V gene: TRBV6-5; J gene: TRBJ2-7; D gene: .; CDR3 length: 15; CDR3 DNA: TGTGCCAGCAGTTACACCCAGGGATTAAGCTACGAGCAGTACTTC; CDR3 protein: CASSYTQGLSYEQYF
clone size: .; V gene: TRBV18; J gene: TRBJ2-5; D gene: .; CDR3 length: 15; CDR3 DNA: TGTGCCAGCTCCCTCAGGGTGGGAAGTGGAGAGACCCAGTACTTC; CDR3 protein: CASSLRVGSGETQYF
clone size: few; V gene: TRBV5-6; J gene: TRBJ2-2; D gene: TRBD2; CDR3 length: 18; CDR3 DNA: TGTGCCAGCAGCTTGGAGCTAGCGGGGGGGCCTCCCACCGGGGAGCTGTTTTTT; CDR3 protein: CASSLELAGGPPTGELFF
clone size: .; V gene: TRBV5-1; J gene: TRBJ2-7; D gene: TRBD1; CDR3 length: 14; CDR3 DNA: TGCGCCAGCAGGGGACAGGGCGTATCCTACGAGCAGTACTTC; CDR3 protein: CASRGQGVSYEQYF
clone size: many; V gene: TRBV28; J gene: TRBJ2-5; D gene: .; CDR3 length: 10; CDR3 DNA: TGTGCCAGCAGAGCGGAGACCCAGTACTTC; CDR3 protein: CASRAETQYF
clone size: few; V gene: TRBV30; J gene: TRBJ1-1; D gene: .; CDR3 length: 14; CDR3 DNA: TGTGCCTGGAAGCGGGGGCGGCGGAACACTGAAGCTTTCTTT; CDR3 protein: CAWKRGRRNTEAFF
clone size: .; V gene: TRBV9; J gene: TRBJ1-1; D gene: .; CDR3 length: 14; CDR3 DNA: TGTGCCAGCAGCGTGGCTTACATGAACACTGAAGCTTTCTTT; CDR3 protein: CASSVAYMNTEAFF
clone size: .; V gene: TRBV27; J gene: TRBJ2-7; D gene: .; CDR3 length: 14; CDR3 DNA: TGTGCCAGCAGTTTTAGTATTGGCTCCTACGAGCAGTACTTC; CDR3 protein: CASSFSIGSYEQYF
clone size: .; V gene: TRBV2; J gene: TRBJ2-5; D gene: .; CDR3 length: 13; CDR3 DNA: TGTGCCAGCAGTGCAATGTACCAAGAGACCCAGTACTTC; CDR3 protein: CASSAMYQETQYF
clone size: .; V gene: TRBV7-2; J gene: TRBJ2-1; D gene: .; CDR3 length: 14; CDR3 DNA: TGTGCCAGCAGCTCACTAGGGGGTTTCAATGAGCAGTTCTTC; CDR3 protein: CASSSLGGFNEQFF
clone size: .; V gene: TRBV30; J gene: TRBJ1-6; D gene: .; CDR3 length: 17; CDR3 DNA: TGTGCCTGGAGTGTACCAGTACCCAGCTCCTATAATTCACCCCTCCACTTT; CDR3 protein: CAWSVPVPSSYNSPLHF
clone size: .; V gene: TRBV6-1; J gene: TRBJ2-7; D gene: TRBD2; CDR3 length: 15; CDR3 DNA: TGTGCCAGCAGCCGAGGTGGGTGGGGGGGCTACGAGCAGTACTTC; CDR3 protein: CASSRGGWGGYEQYF
clone size: few; V gene: TRBV5-1; J gene: TRBJ2-2; D gene: .; CDR3 length: 13; CDR3 DNA: TGCGCCAGCAGCTCGGTATACACCGGGGAGCTGTTTTTT; CDR3 protein: CASSSVYTGELFF
clone size: .; V gene: TRBV6-1; J gene: TRBJ2-1; D gene: .; CDR3 length: 15; CDR3 DNA: TGTGCCAGCAGTGAATATGAGGACTGGCGCAATGAGCAGTTCTTC; CDR3 protein: CASSEYEDWRNEQFF
clone size: .; V gene: TRBV7-9; J gene: TRBJ2-1; D gene: TRBD1; CDR3 length: 15; CDR3 DNA: TGTGCCAGCAGCTCCCTAGACAGGGGTCGGGATGAGCAGTTCTTC; CDR3 protein: CASSSLDRGRDEQFF
clone size: few; V gene: TRBV18; J gene: TRBJ1-5; D gene: TRBD1; CDR3 length: 15; CDR3 DNA: TGTGCCAGCTCACCTGGACAGGGTGGCAATCAGCCCCAGCATTTT; CDR3 protein: CASSPGQGGNQPQHF
clone size: few; V gene: TRBV11-2; J gene: TRBJ2-7; D gene: .; CDR3 length: 15; CDR3 DNA: TGTGCCAGCAGCTTAGGGGCTCGCCAGGTAGGCGAGCAGTACTTC; CDR3 protein: CASSLGARQVGEQYF
clone size: few; V gene: TRBV4-1; J gene: TRBJ2-7; D gene: .; CDR3 length: 18; CDR3 DNA: TGCGCCAGCAGCCAAGACGGGCACGCGAGGGCCTTGGGGAGCGAGCAGTACTTC; CDR3 protein: CASSQDGHARALGSEQYF
clone size: .; V gene: TRBV27; J gene: TRBJ2-3; D gene: TRBD1; CDR3 length: 15; CDR3 DNA: TGTGCCAGCAGTTTAGTCAGGGGGAGCACAGATACGCAGTATTTT; CDR3 protein: CASSLVRGSTDTQYF
clone size: .; V gene: TRBV30; J gene: TRBJ2-5; D gene: .; CDR3 length: 16; CDR3 DNA: TGTGCCTGGAGGCGTGGTCCAGGGTCATCTTGGGAGACCCAGTACTTC; CDR3 protein: CAWRRGPGSSWETQYF
clone size: few; V gene: TRBV19; J gene: TRBJ2-3; D gene: .; CDR3 length: 14; CDR3 DNA: TGTGCCAGTAGTATGGGCCCGGGGGCAGATACGCAGTATTTT; CDR3 protein: CASSMGPGADTQYF
clone size: few; V gene: TRBV10-3; J gene: TRBJ2-2; D gene: TRBD2; CDR3 length: 15; CDR3 DNA: TGTGCCATCAGACCGGGACTAGCGAACACCGGGGAGCTGTTTTTT; CDR3 protein: CAIRPGLANTGELFF
clone size: .; V gene: TRBV9; J gene: TRBJ1-3; D gene: .; CDR3 length: 18; CDR3 DNA: TGTGCCAGCAGCGTAACAGGCGCCTACTCCATTCCTGGAAACACCATATATTTT; CDR3 protein: CASSVTGAYSIPGNTIYF
clone size: few; V gene: TRBV11-2; J gene: TRBJ2-3; D gene: .; CDR3 length: 12; CDR3 DNA: TGTGCCAGCAGCACTAGCACAGATACGCAGTATTTT; CDR3 protein: CASSTSTDTQYF
clone size: few; V gene: TRBV23-1; J gene: TRBJ2-1; D gene: TRBD2; CDR3 length: 15; CDR3 DNA: TGCGCCAGCGCGTACTCGAGCGGGAGGGTTGAGGGGCAGTTCTTC; CDR3 protein: CASAYSSGRVEGQFF
clone size: few; V gene: TRBV5-4; J gene: TRBJ2-7; D gene: TRBD1; CDR3 length: 17; CDR3 DNA: TGTGCCAGCAGCTCTAGGACAGGACCAAAGGGGAACTACGAGCAGTACTTC; CDR3 protein: CASSSRTGPKGNYEQYF